Listed here are 5 T cell receptor beta chains from one sample, sequenced in a study of cytomegalovirus exposure and HLA in healthy donors. Primers for the PCR totalled 60 Vbeta and 13 Jbeta. Here immunoSEQ multiplex PCR was the method, and the copy in TCRdb shows in-frame clones only, minus some. The sample gives approximately 100,000 clones, about 80% of which show up once; less than 9.5% is in the top ten. Material: PBMCs. The receptor set was obtained from a woman in her forties or fifties in good health and CMV-seropositive.

The chain has TRBV9 and TRBJ1-5; D ambiguous. Germline CDR1 reads SGDLS; CDR2 reads YYNGEE. V lost 0 bases and J 6 bases, leaving 13 bases between the germline ends. The CDR3 covers 15 residues. The DNA for the CDR3 is TGTGCCAGCAGCGTAGGGGAGGGAGGGAGTCAGCCCCAGCATTTT. This gives the protein CASSVGEGGSQPQHF.

The chain couples TRBV7-3 to TRBJ2-1, with 7 positions matching TRBD2. Germline CDR1 and CDR2: SGHTA and FQGTGA. With 4 bases clipped from V and 5 bases from J, the junction kept 2 bases outside the gene matches. This CDR3 spans 13 amino acids. CDR3 in amino acids: CASSWGGNNEQFF. The CDR3 bases are TGTGCCAGCAGCTGGGGGGGGAACAATGAGCAGTTCTTC. The whole variable domain, filled in from reference TRBV7-3 and TRBJ2-1, reads GAGVSQTPSNKVTEKGKYVELRCDPISGHTALYWYRQSLGQGPEFLIYFQGTGAADDSGLPNDRFFAVRPEGSVSTLKIQRTERGDSAVYLCASSWGGNNEQFFGPGTRLTVL.

This rearrangement joins TRBV7-9 to TRBJ2-7; maybe TRBD1 (6 bases). Germline values: CDR1 SEHNR, CDR2 FQNEAQ (reference sequence). This CDR3 spans 15 amino acids. Between the trimmed V and J ends, which lost 2 bases and 3 bases, there was a span of 14 bases. The CDR3 is CASSLSPGHSYEQYF. DNA for the CDR3: TGTGCCAGCAGCTTATCTCCGGGACACAGCTACGAGCAGTACTTC.

A remark on this clone: A read error may account for a junction end that differs from germline. The V call is TRBV6-1, the J call TRBJ2-6, with D maybe TRBD1 (5 bases). The CDR3 extends over 15 amino acids. CDR1 and CDR2 from the germline V gene are MNHNS and SASEGT. DNA for the CDR3: TGTGCCAGCAGTGAACAGGTCTCTGGGGCCAACGGCCTGACTTTC. Its protein product is CASSEQVSGANGLTF.

The genes are TRBV6-1 and TRBJ1-4; no clear D. Trimming took off 6 bases at V and 11 bases at J, with 13 bases between the two ends. CDR1 and CDR2 from the germline V gene are MNHNS and SASEGT. There are 12 residues in the CDR3. In DNA form, the CDR3 reads TGTGCCAGCAGCCCACGGAGAATGAAACTGTTTTTT. Its protein is CASSPRRMKLFF.